This T cell receptor (beta chain) was sequenced during a study of tumor-infiltrating lymphocytes in primary liver carcinoma (dated by TCRdb to 2016 to 2017). Study-wide context: Five patients with histopathologically diagnosed primary liver carcinoma underwent surgical resection in China between 2015 and March 2016. Of the five patients (three men and two women, aged 30 to 69 years), four had hepatocellular carcinoma and one had combined HCC and intrahepatic cholangiocarcinoma. The five patients had tumors of stage T1-T3 N0M0, with maximum diameters ranging from 4.2 to 10 cm. Each sample produced roughly 3.5 to 8 million productive TCRbeta reads, and read depth showed no significant difference between tissue types. The study combined TCRbeta repertoire sequencing, expression microarrays and whole-exome sequencing across five regions of each liver tumor, with adjacent normal tissue and blood. A total of some 35 specimens from 5 patients went through TCRbeta repertoire sequencing, namely 25 tumor regions, 5 adjacent noncancerous liver tissues and 5 peripheral blood samples. Reproducibility between technical replicate repertoires was high, with correlation coefficients above 0.95 and mean shared-clone rates near 0.89. Overall results and qualifications from the work: Only 4 or 5 patients were included in the study, and the authors note that the findings should be validated in a larger study. Only the TCR beta chain was sequenced, so true repertoire diversity is likely underestimated because unpaired alpha chains were not captured. Bulk unsorted samples precluded comparing CD4+ and CD8+ T cell repertoires. Repertoire overlap was found to be higher between tumor regions (mean about 35%) than between tumor-adjacent (roughly 17%) or tumor-blood (around 15%) pairs, consistent with antigen-driven expansion. A significantly larger repertoire fraction was made up by the top 250 clones in tumors than in blood (p = 0.039).

In the germline V gene, CDR1 corresponds to ENHRY and CDR2 to SYGVKD. Between the V and J ends, shortened by 0 bases and 2 bases respectively, the junction contains 4 bases. The CDR3 numbers 13 residues from cysteine through phenylalanine. Just the 39-base CDR3 DNA is kept, in frame starting at base 1. Blood RNA was extracted from unsorted whole blood using TRIzol reagent, and germline DNA was obtained with the DNeasy Blood & Tissue kit. At the time of sampling, the patients were treatment-naive and had chronic HBV infection. Around 4 milliliters of peripheral blood were collected into K2EDTA tubes before surgery. TCRbeta-specific cDNA was reverse-transcribed from approximately 0.5 ug total RNA using a constant-region primer and ProtoScript II reverse transcriptase. TCRbeta libraries were built with three nested multiplex PCR rounds, a slightly modified ARM-PCR procedure. Each of the first two PCR rounds ran for approximately 11 cycles and used multiplex TRBV1-TRBV30 forward primers together with a Cbeta reverse primer. Sample barcodes and Illumina adapters were added in a final 25-cycle PCR with Deep VentR polymerase. Amplicons of 200-500 bp were gel-purified with a QIAquick gel extraction kit before sequencing. The TCRbeta amplicons were sequenced with 250-bp paired-end reads on an Illumina HiSeq 2500. The original pipeline was this. Quality trimming of reads was performed with Trimmomatic v0.33, and paired reads were merged with FLASH v1.2.11 so that full CDR3 sequences could be recovered. V, D and J germline segments were assigned to the rearranged TCRbeta sequences using MiGEC v1.2.1b. VDJtools v1.0.0 computed clonotype statistics and Shannon-Wiener diversity indices. Except for diversity analysis, only the 250 most abundant clonotypes of each sample were used in subsequent analyses to reduce sampling bias. TCRdb cleaned the public reads at Q25 with fastp, built clones with MiXCR and kept in-frame beta chains. Each CDR3 protein gets just one entry, which takes the most common genes and DNA from the rows behind it. TCRdb assigned the V and J calls; the authors' analysis was not used. This sample lists 250,000 to 400,000 distinct CDR3 sequences; 55% to 65% were detected once. About 9.4% of the sample is in the top ten clones.

As to this clonotype: No antigen is known for it. Possible read error: a much larger clone is one base away.

The sequence derives from a man in his forties with primary liver carcinoma and hepatitis B virus infection. Recombination connected TRBV10-3 to TRBJ1-2, with the D gene not clear enough to name. The material sequenced was peripheral blood. The CDR3 is CAISESRNYGYTF. The base sequence is TGTGCCATCAGTGAGTCGAGAAACTATGGCTACACCTTC.